These 30 T cell receptor beta chains were all obtained from the same sample, sequenced in a study of siplizumab effects on memory and regulatory T cells. Clones were sequenced by immunoSEQ multiplex PCR, and TCRdb holds only the in-frame ones, with some missing. The table lists more than 85,000 clones, about nine tenths of them singletons. What was sequenced was CD4+ T cells sorted from blood. All receptors come from a human donor in good health.

The rearrangement joins TRBV12-5 to TRBJ2-1; either TRBD1 or TRBD2 may supply D (6 bases each). The CDR3 loop spans 16 amino acids. The V gene lost 1 base and the J gene lost 3 bases, with 13 bases spanning the gap. Per the germline V gene, CDR1 is LGHNT and CDR2 is FRNRAP. CDR3 nucleotide sequence: TGTGCTAGTGGTTTGGCCCTCGGGGGCAACTACAATGAGCAGTTCTTC. Protein product: CASGLALGGNYNEQFF.

The V call is TRBV25-1, the J call TRBJ2-7; D ambiguous. The length of the CDR3 is 17 residues. Trimming left V 3 bases short and J 5 bases short, with 23 bases between. The germline gives CDR1 MGHDK, CDR2 SYGVNS. The CDR3 spells CASSDRPALFYLNEQYF. For the CDR3, the DNA is TGTGCCAGCAGTGATCGCCCGGCACTCTTCTATCTCAACGAGCAGTACTTC.

This chain uses TRBV7-9 with TRBJ1-1, with D possibly being TRBD1 (5 bases). The length of the CDR3 is 16 residues. V was cut by 1 base and J by 0 bases, with 12 bases left in between. Germline V gene data show CDR1 as SEHNR and CDR2 as FQNEAQ (reference sequence). CDR3 nucleotide sequence: TGTGCCAGCAGCTTAGTTGGTGCAGGGATGAACACTGAAGCTTTCTTT. It encodes CASSLVGAGMNTEAFF.

The V call is TRBV5-8, the J call TRBJ1-3, with D perhaps matching TRBD1 (6 bases). The CDR3 extends over 13 amino acids. Trimming pared 2 bases from V and 7 bases from J, leaving 10 bases between. Germline lookup yields CDR1 SGHTS and CDR2 YDEGEE. The CDR3 sequence: CASSLQGRNTIYF. The CDR3, as DNA: TGTGCCAGCAGCTTACAGGGCCGGAACACCATATATTTT.

In this sample, this clone turned up once. The V and J genes are TRBV2 and TRBJ2-7; the D gene is possibly TRBD2 (6 bases). The CDR3 has 17 amino acids. Looked up from germline, CDR1 is SNHLY and CDR2 is FYNNEI. Trimming left V 3 bases short and J 7 bases short, with 25 bases between. CDR3 in DNA: TGTGCCAGCAGTGAGCCGGGACTGTCTCTTCTCTTACGGGAGCAGTACTTC. Protein sequence: CASSEPGLSLLLREQYF.

The chain uses TRBV11-2 and TRBJ2-7; TRBD1 might be the D (6 bases). CDR3 length: 13 amino acids. Germline V lookup: CDR1 SGHAT, CDR2 FQNNGV. V dropped 3 bases and J dropped 7 bases, with 13 bases sitting between them. This CDR3 reads CASSFQGSSEQYF. The CDR3 coding sequence is TGTGCCAGCAGCTTCCAGGGGTCGAGTGAGCAGTACTTC.

The gene calls are TRBV5-5 and TRBJ1-1, with D unresolved. V lost 4 bases, J lost 1 base, and 20 bases lay in between. Germline V gives CDR1 SGHKS, CDR2 YYEKEE (reference sequence). CDR3 size: 17 residues. The CDR3 is CASSTRTYNKENTEAFF. The CDR3 DNA follows: TGTGCCAGCAGCACCCGGACCTACAATAAGGAGAACACTGAAGCTTTCTTT.

The V gene is TRBV19, the J gene TRBJ1-1; 7 bases are shared with TRBD1. In germline, CDR1 is LNHDA, CDR2 SQIVND (reference sequence). J was trimmed by 4 bases and V by 4 bases; bases with no gene match: 6. This CDR3 has 14 amino acids. The CDR3 protein is CASSKDRAPTEAFF. For the CDR3, the DNA is TGTGCCAGTAGTAAAGACAGGGCCCCCACTGAAGCTTTCTTT.

The CDR3 DNA is TGTGCCAGCAGCGCCTCTTACAATGAGCAGTTCTTC. This codes for CASSASYNEQFF. The chain uses TRBV9 and TRBJ2-1; D call uncertain. With 3 bases removed from V and 4 bases from J, the gap between germline ends came to 5 bases. CDR1 is SGDLS and CDR2 is YYNGEE in the germline V gene. The CDR3 has 12 amino acids. Using reference TRBV9 and TRBJ2-1 for the parts outside the CDR3, the full variable domain is DSGVTQTPKHLITATGQRVTLRCSPRSGDLSVYWYQQSLDQGLQFLIQYYNGEERAKGNILERFSAQQFPDLHSELNLSSLELGDSALYFCASSASYNEQFFGPGTRLTVL.

On this clone: An end of the junction does not agree with germline; a read error may underlie this. J is TRBJ2-1 and V is TRBV18; 10 nucleotides agree with TRBD2. CDR1 and CDR2 (germline): KGHSH, LQKENI. The CDR3 has 18 amino acids. The CDR3, as DNA: TGTGCCAGCTCACCGAGGGCTAGCGGGAGCACCTCCTACACTGAGCAGTTCTTC. Translation gives CASSPRASGSTSYTEQFF.

The chain couples TRBV5-1 to TRBJ2-3; D gene uncertain. The V end lost 4 bases, the J end lost 2 bases, and 14 bases lay between the germline ends. This CDR3 has 15 residues. Germline CDR1 SGHRS, CDR2 YFSETQ. The CDR3 DNA follows: TGCGCCAGCAGCAGTGACGGGCTTAACACAGATACGCAGTATTTT. Amino acid sequence: CASSSDGLNTDTQYF.

This clone was observed a few times. This sequence joins TRBV18 and TRBJ1-1, with 8 bases that match TRBD1. Germline trimming cut 6 bases from V and 6 bases from J; bases unmatched to any gene: 6. The germline V gene encodes CDR1 KGHSH and CDR2 LQKENI. This CDR3 contains 13 residues. CDR3 nucleotides: TGTGCCAGCTCGATCGACAGGGGCGCTGAAGCTTTCTTT. Amino acid sequence: CASSIDRGAEAFF.

This chain connects TRBV19 to TRBJ2-2, with D tentatively TRBD2 (5 bases). The CDR3 has 14 amino acids. Deletions cut 1 base from V and 4 bases from J, with 7 bases between. Germline CDR1 reads LNHDA; CDR2 reads SQIVND (reference sequence). In nucleotides, the CDR3 is TGTGCCAGTAGTATAGCGGCGGGCACCGGGGAGCTGTTTTTT. Amino acid sequence: CASSIAAGTGELFF.

This chain links TRBV5-4 with TRBJ2-3; 10 bases map to TRBD2. V shed 2 bases and J 0 bases; nucleotides not matched to a gene: 3. CDR1 and CDR2 (germline): SGHNT, YYREEE (reference sequence). This CDR3 is 16 amino acids long. The CDR3 sequence: CASSFKLAGSTDTQYF. DNA for the CDR3: TGTGCCAGCAGCTTCAAACTAGCGGGGAGCACAGATACGCAGTATTTT.

The chain uses TRBV19 and TRBJ2-1, with 9 bases identical to TRBD2. Germline assignment: CDR1 LNHDA and CDR2 SQIVND (reference sequence). The CDR3 totals 14 residues. The junction had 10 bases not matched to a gene; V was cut back by 5 bases and J by 11 bases. The CDR3 DNA follows: TGTGCCAGTAGTTCGACTAGCGGCGTCACGAAGCAGTTCTTC. It specifies CASSSTSGVTKQFF. The complete variable domain, with remaining parts taken from reference TRBV19 and TRBJ2-1, reads DGGITQSPKYLFRKEGQNVTLSCEQNLNHDAMYWYRQDPGQGLRLIYYSQIVNDFQKGDIAEGYSVSREKKESFPLTVTSAQKNPTAFYLCASSSTSGVTKQFFGPGTRLTVL.

This chain links TRBV18 with TRBJ2-7, with 8 bases matching TRBD1. Per the germline V gene, CDR1 is KGHSH and CDR2 is LQKENI. The V gene end was trimmed by 9 bases and the J gene end by 3 bases; junction bases not matched to a gene: 10. The CDR3 contains 14 residues. The DNA for the CDR3 is TGTGCCAGTTCCAGGACAGGGCTAATCTACGAGCAGTACTTC. It specifies CASSRTGLIYEQYF.

In its sample, this clone was seen once. J is TRBJ1-4 and V is TRBV7-3; D unresolved. The CDR3 consists of 16 residues. V shed 0 bases and J shed 0 bases, with 8 bases lying between them. Germline-derived CDR1 and CDR2 are SGHTA and FQGTGA. This chain's CDR3 is CASSLTGRATNEKLFF. CDR3 DNA sequence: TGTGCCAGCAGCTTAACCGGACGGGCAACTAATGAAAAACTGTTTTTT. The full variable domain, completed using reference TRBV7-3 and TRBJ1-4, is GAGVSQTPSNKVTEKGKYVELRCDPISGHTALYWYRQSLGQGPEFLIYFQGTGAADDSGLPNDRFFAVRPEGSVSTLKIQRTERGDSAVYLCASSLTGRATNEKLFFGSGTQLSVL.

The chain uses TRBV5-1 and TRBJ2-1; the D is unclear. V was clipped by 0 bases and J by 0 bases, with 4 bases between them. CDR1 is SGHRS and CDR2 is YFSETQ in the germline V gene. There are 14 residues in the CDR3. Written as DNA, the CDR3 is TGCGCCAGCAGCTTGGGGGCCTCCTACAATGAGCAGTTCTTC. It specifies CASSLGASYNEQFF.

This chain uses TRBV6-6 with TRBJ2-1; 10 bases are a match to TRBD1. In germline, CDR1 is MNHNY, CDR2 SVGAGI (reference sequence). The CDR3 is 14 amino acids. Trimming removed 5 bases from V and 6 bases from J; junction bases left unmatched: 4. The CDR3 sequence: CASSRDRGSNEQFF. In nucleotides, the CDR3 is TGTGCCAGCAGTCGGGACAGGGGAAGCAATGAGCAGTTCTTC.

The chain has TRBV10-2 and TRBJ1-4; D is ambiguous. This CDR3 has 13 residues. V was pared by 8 bases and J by 5 bases, with 12 bases between. Germline V gene data show CDR1 as WSHSY and CDR2 as SAAADI. CDR3 nucleotides: TGCGCCAGCGGGAGAGACGACAATGAAAAACTGTTTTTT. Amino acids: CASGRDDNEKLFF.

The rearrangement joins TRBV4-2 to TRBJ1-2; tentatively, D is TRBD1 (6 bases). CDR1 and CDR2 from the germline V gene are LGHNA and YNFKEQ. CDR3 size: 15 residues. Trimming cost V 1 base and J 4 bases, with 13 bases left between them. In nucleotides, the CDR3 is TGTGCCAGCAGCCAAGGATGGGACACTATCTATGGCTACACCTTC. Translating it yields CASSQGWDTIYGYTF.

The rearrangement links TRBV27 to TRBJ2-1, with 11 bases lining up with TRBD2. The V and J ends lost 3 bases and 7 bases, in that order; junction bases with no gene match: 14. CDR1 and CDR2 from the germline V gene are MNHEY and SMNVEV (reference sequence). The CDR3 is 18 amino acids. The CDR3: CASSFFGGSGGAWNEQFF. Written as DNA, the CDR3 is TGTGCCAGCAGTTTCTTCGGAGGTAGCGGGGGGGCCTGGAATGAGCAGTTCTTC.

This clone was recorded only once. The J gene is TRBJ2-1, the V gene TRBV12-5; 10 bases match TRBD1. The CDR3 has 14 residues. Germline V gene sequence: CDR1 LGHNT, CDR2 FRNRAP. V was pared by 7 bases and J by 3 bases, with 3 bases of the junction left unmatched. The chain's CDR3 is CASAGTGDYNEQFF. The DNA of the CDR3 is TGTGCTAGTGCCGGGACAGGGGACTACAATGAGCAGTTCTTC. Using reference TRBV12-5 and TRBJ2-1 for the parts outside the CDR3, the full variable domain is DARVTQTPRHKVTEMGQEVTMRCQPILGHNTVFWYRQTMMQGLELLAYFRNRAPLDDSGMPKDRFSAEMPDATLATLKIQPSEPRDSAVYFCASAGTGDYNEQFFGPGTRLTVL.

This clone has just one count. The gene calls are TRBV7-9 and TRBJ2-5; D not certain. In germline, CDR1 is SEHNR, CDR2 FQNEAQ (reference sequence). The V gene lost 3 bases and the J gene lost 1 base, with 12 bases spanning the gap. The CDR3 contains 15 residues. CDR3 DNA: TGTGCCAGCAGCTTTATCGGGTCCTTCCAAGAGACCCAGTACTTC. This translates into CASSFIGSFQETQYF.

This clone was observed once. The V call is TRBV7-2, the J call TRBJ2-7; D not certain. The CDR3 sequence is 13 residues long. Germline CDR1 reads SGHTA; CDR2 reads FQGNSA. Between the trimmed V and J ends, which lost 2 bases and 1 base, there was a span of 6 bases. CDR3 DNA: TGTGCCAGCAGCTTATCCGGTTCCTACGAGCAGTACTTC. This gives the protein CASSLSGSYEQYF.

This chain joins TRBV5-5 and TRBJ2-2, with D maybe TRBD1 (6 bases). Trimming took 4 bases from V and 0 from J, leaving 13 bases between them. The germline gives CDR1 SGHKS, CDR2 YYEKEE (reference sequence). This CDR3 is built from 16 residues. The CDR3 nucleotides are TGTGCCAGCAGCATTGGACAGATACCGAACACCGGGGAGCTGTTTTTT. Its translation is CASSIGQIPNTGELFF.

V is TRBV18 and J is TRBJ2-3; D ambiguous. Trimming removed 3 bases from V and 5 bases from J, with 9 bases in between. CDR3 length: 13 amino acids. CDR1 and CDR2 (germline): KGHSH, LQKENI. This CDR3 is CASSPDLLDTQYF. CDR3 sequence (DNA): TGTGCCAGCTCACCCGACCTATTAGATACGCAGTATTTT.

The rearrangement links TRBV2 to TRBJ2-5; D is unresolved. Germline loops: CDR1 SNHLY, CDR2 FYNNEI. The CDR3 runs 14 residues. V was pared by 3 bases and J by 3 bases, with 11 bases between. CDR3 DNA sequence: TGTGCCAGCAGTGAGTGGCTAGTCGAAGAGACCCAGTACTTC. It is translated as CASSEWLVEETQYF.

This chain links TRBV6-5 with TRBJ1-2; a possible D gene is TRBD1 (6 bases). The CDR3 totals 13 residues. Germline values: CDR1 MNHEY, CDR2 SVGAGI. V was trimmed by 6 bases and J by 1 base, leaving 9 bases between them. DNA of the CDR3: TGTGCCAGCAGACGGACAGTTAACTATGGCTACACCTTC. Protein product: CASRRTVNYGYTF.

J is TRBJ1-1 and V is TRBV20-1; possibly TRBD1 for D (5 bases). Between the trimmed V and J ends, which lost 4 bases and 5 bases, there was a span of 8 bases. Per germline, CDR1 DFQATT and CDR2 SNEGSKA (reference sequence). The CDR3 loop spans 11 amino acids. Written as DNA, the CDR3 is TGCAGTGCTATGAAGGGGACTGAAGCTTTCTTT. Encoded protein: CSAMKGTEAFF.